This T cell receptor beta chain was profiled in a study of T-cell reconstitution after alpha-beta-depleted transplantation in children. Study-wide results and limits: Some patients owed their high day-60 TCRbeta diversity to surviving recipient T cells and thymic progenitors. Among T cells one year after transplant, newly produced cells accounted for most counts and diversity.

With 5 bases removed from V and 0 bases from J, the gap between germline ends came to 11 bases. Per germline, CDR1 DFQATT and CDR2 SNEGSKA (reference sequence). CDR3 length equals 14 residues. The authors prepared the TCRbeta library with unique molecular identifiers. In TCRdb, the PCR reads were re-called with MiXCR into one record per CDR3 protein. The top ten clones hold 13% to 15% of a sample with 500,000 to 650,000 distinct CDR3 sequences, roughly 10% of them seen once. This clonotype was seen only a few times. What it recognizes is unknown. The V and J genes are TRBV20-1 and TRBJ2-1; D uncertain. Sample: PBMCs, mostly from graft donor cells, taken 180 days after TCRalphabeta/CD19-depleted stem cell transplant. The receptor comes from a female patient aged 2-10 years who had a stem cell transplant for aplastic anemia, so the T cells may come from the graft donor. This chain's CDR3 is CSAADRSSYNEQFF. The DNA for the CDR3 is TGCAGTGCTGCCGACCGGAGCTCCTACAATGAGCAGTTCTTC.